Below are 21 T cell receptor beta chains sequenced from a single sample in a study of cytotoxic CD8 clonotypes in ibrutinib-treated CLL (dated by TCRdb to about 2021). The receptor library was made with the immunoSEQ multiplex PCR assay. The table comes from immuneACCESS by way of TCRdb, which keeps in-frame sequences with V and J called. Part of the clones is missing from these tables; in studies checked, under half for an unresolved V gene and the rest for unknown reasons. Here the sample has more than 150,000 clones; around 70% occur a single time. Together, the top ten hold 13% of the sample. The sample's time point, from its label and the paper: roughly 23 months on ibrutinib. The input for sequencing was PBMCs, taken after 24 months of ibrutinib treatment. The receptors here all came from a human donor with chronic lymphocytic leukemia.

The genes are TRBV5-6 and TRBJ1-2; the D gene is possibly TRBD1 (6 bases). CDR3 length equals 15 residues. Germline V gene lookup returns CDR1 SGHDT and CDR2 YYEEEE. V was cut by 2 bases and J by 4 bases, with 15 bases left in between. The CDR3 here is CASSLGERGLYGYTF. For the CDR3, the DNA is TGTGCCAGCAGCTTAGGAGAGCGGGGGCTCTATGGCTACACCTTC.

This clone has a single count. CDR3 amino acids: CASNAAGSGYGYTF. In DNA, the CDR3 is TGTGCCAGCAATGCGGCCGGCTCGGGCTATGGCTACACCTTC. The genes are TRBV28 and TRBJ1-2, with unresolved D. Germline values: CDR1 MDHEN, CDR2 SYDVKM. The CDR3 covers 14 residues. Trimming left V 7 bases short and J 4 bases short, with 16 bases between.

V gene TRBV4-3 combines with J gene TRBJ2-5; D is uncertain. Between the trimmed V and J ends, which lost 1 base and 0 bases, there was a span of 6 bases. The CDR3 has 14 residues. CDR1 is LGHNA, CDR2 YSLEER, per germline. Written as DNA, the CDR3 is TGCGCCAGCAGCCAAGGGACGAACCAAGAGACCCAGTACTTC. It translates to CASSQGTNQETQYF.

V and J are TRBV11-2 and TRBJ2-1; 9 nucleotides align to TRBD2. Trimming took 1 base from V and 6 from J; bases not matched to a gene: 4. CDR3 length: 15 residues. Germline values: CDR1 SGHAT, CDR2 FQNNGV. The CDR3 nucleotides are TGTGCCAGCAGCTTAGCTGGCGGGAGGGCCAATGAGCAGTTCTTC. It yields the protein CASSLAGGRANEQFF.

J is TRBJ2-7 and V is TRBV5-6, with D perhaps TRBD2 (6 bases). The CDR3 contains 14 residues. Germline V gene sequence: CDR1 SGHDT, CDR2 YYEEEE. The V end lost 2 bases, the J end lost 2 bases, and 11 bases lay between the germline ends. The CDR3, as DNA: TGTGCCAGCAGCTTTGGGACGGGGGCCTACGAGCAGTACTTC. Protein sequence: CASSFGTGAYEQYF.

This rearrangement joins TRBV5-1 to TRBJ1-5; a weak D match, TRBD1 (5 bases). V was shortened by 2 bases and J by 7 bases, with 13 bases between the two germline ends. The CDR3 is 14 amino acids. Germline V gene lookup returns CDR1 SGHRS and CDR2 YFSETQ. CDR3 loop: CASSLRDAGQPQHF. In nucleotides, the CDR3 is TGCGCCAGCAGCTTACGGGACGCGGGACAGCCCCAGCATTTT.

This clone showed up just once. A read error may account for a junction end that differs from germline. The gene calls are TRBV14 and TRBJ2-1; no reliable D call. The CDR3 runs to 15 residues. The V gene's germline CDR1 is SGHDN and CDR2 FVKESK. Here the CDR3 reads CASSQGVTPNNEQFF. The DNA of the CDR3 is TGTGCCAGCAGCCAAGGAGTTACCCCAAACAATGAACAGTTCTTC.

This rearrangement joins TRBV11-3 to TRBJ2-1, with TRBD2 as a possible D gene (6 bases). Trimming pared 4 bases from V and 4 bases from J, leaving 14 bases between. The CDR3 has 15 residues. The V gene's germline CDR1 is SGHNT and CDR2 YENEEA. The CDR3 DNA reads as TGTGCCAGCAGCTCCGCGATAGCGGCTTACAATGAGCAGTTCTTC. Translated, it gives CASSSAIAAYNEQFF.

This chain links TRBV7-2 with TRBJ2-2; 10 nucleotides agree with TRBD2. This CDR3 spans 17 amino acids. CDR1 is SGHTA, CDR2 FQGNSA, per germline. J was trimmed by 10 bases and V by 3 bases; bases with no gene match: 14. The chain's CDR3 is CASSLRLAGVITEELFF. Here the CDR3 DNA reads TGTGCCAGCAGCTTGAGGCTAGCGGGAGTTATTACGGAGGAGCTGTTTTTT.

In this sample, this clone turned up once. CDR3 bases: TGCAGTGCTAGACCCAGGTACGAGCAGTACTTC. Translation: CSARPRYEQYF. The V and J genes are TRBV20-1 and TRBJ2-7; D not certain. There are 11 residues in the CDR3. The V gene's germline CDR1 is DFQATT and CDR2 SNEGSKA (reference sequence). V lost 2 bases, J lost 4 bases, and 6 bases lay in between.

V usage is TRBV27 and J usage is TRBJ2-7; maybe TRBD1 (6 bases). The CDR3 sequence is 13 residues long. V lost 7 bases, J lost 7 bases, and 17 bases lay in between. Looked up from germline, CDR1 is MNHEY and CDR2 is SMNVEV (reference sequence). The CDR3 region has the DNA TGTGCCAGCACGTCAGTCAGGGGTAATGAGCAGTACTTC. Translating gives CASTSVRGNEQYF.

This clone was found a few times. The chain couples TRBV7-2 to TRBJ1-2; D uncertain. Germline V gene sequence: CDR1 SGHTA, CDR2 FQGNSA. This CDR3 spans 14 amino acids. With 5 bases removed from V and 4 bases from J, the gap between germline ends came to 14 bases. DNA of the CDR3: TGTGCCAGCAGCCTCAAAGGGATGTCCTATGGCTACACCTTC. Its protein is CASSLKGMSYGYTF.

The genes are TRBV5-1 and TRBJ1-2; 7 nucleotides align to TRBD1. V trimming: 0 bases; J trimming: 0 bases; junction bases outside the gene matches: 5. Germline V CDR1 and CDR2: SGHRS, YFSETQ. The CDR3 is 16 amino acids. CDR3 loop: CASSLEGGKTNYGYTF. CDR3 sequence (DNA): TGCGCCAGCAGCTTGGAAGGGGGCAAGACTAACTATGGCTACACCTTC. The full variable domain, its missing parts supplied by reference TRBV5-1 and TRBJ1-2, is KAGVTQTPRYLIKTRGQQVTLSCSPISGHRSVSWYQQTPGQGLQFLFEYFSETQRNKGNFPGRFSGRQFSNSRSEMNVSTLELGDSALYLCASSLEGGKTNYGYTFGSGTRLTVV.

V usage is TRBV7-8 and J usage is TRBJ2-1; 7 positions agree with TRBD1. The V gene's germline CDR1 is SGHVS and CDR2 FQNEAQ. V shed 5 bases, J shed 8 bases, and the junction held 9 bases outside the gene matches. The CDR3 runs to 14 residues. The CDR3 reads CASSPKTGVDEQFF. The CDR3 DNA reads TGTGCCAGCAGCCCCAAAACAGGGGTGGATGAGCAGTTCTTC.

This clone was detected once. The CDR3: CASSYTGGPSTDTQYF. CDR3 nucleotides: TGCGCCAGCAGCTACACTGGCGGTCCTAGCACAGATACGCAGTATTTT. The chain couples TRBV5-1 to TRBJ2-3, with D unclear. The CDR3 has 16 amino acids. With 3 bases removed from V and 0 bases from J, the gap between germline ends came to 14 bases. Germline CDR1 SGHRS, CDR2 YFSETQ. Filled out from reference TRBV5-1 and TRBJ2-3, the complete variable domain reads KAGVTQTPRYLIKTRGQQVTLSCSPISGHRSVSWYQQTPGQGLQFLFEYFSETQRNKGNFPGRFSGRQFSNSRSEMNVSTLELGDSALYLCASSYTGGPSTDTQYFGPGTRLTVL.

This clone was counted a few times. At the DNA level, this CDR3 is encoded by other sequences in the same sample as well. This chain connects TRBV6-5 to TRBJ2-1, with TRBD1 matching 7 bases. The CDR3 is 14 residues long. Germline V gene data show CDR1 as MNHEY and CDR2 as SVGAGI. Trimming cost V 5 bases and J 3 bases; bases outside gene matches: 4. The CDR3 bases are TGTGCCAGCAGTCGGACAGGTGACTACAATGAGCAGTTCTTC. Translated: CASSRTGDYNEQFF.

This clone has more than one count but fewer than ten. The genes are TRBV6-6 and TRBJ2-1; 11 nucleotides align to TRBD2. The CDR3 has 15 residues. CDR1 and CDR2 (germline): MNHNY, SVGAGI (reference sequence). Unmatched junction bases numbered 6, after V lost 7 bases and J lost 4 bases. The CDR3 here is CASTPTSGNYNEQFF. The CDR3 DNA reads TGTGCCAGCACTCCGACTAGCGGGAATTACAATGAGCAGTTCTTC.

This chain joins TRBV28 and TRBJ2-7; TRBD1 matches at 7 bases. The V gene's germline CDR1 is MDHEN and CDR2 SYDVKM. V dropped 2 bases and J dropped 4; count of bases not matched to a gene: 11. The CDR3 is 16 residues long. This chain's CDR3 is CASSLGVGGEYYEQYF. CDR3 DNA: TGTGCCAGCAGTTTAGGGGTAGGGGGCGAATATTACGAGCAGTACTTC.

This sequence joins TRBV27 and TRBJ1-3, with no clear D. The CDR3 is 15 amino acids. The germline V and J ends were trimmed by 1 base and 3 bases, with 10 bases remaining between them. Germline CDR1 is MNHEY and CDR2 is SMNVEV (reference sequence). CDR3 sequence reads: CASSLYLGDGNTIYF. The CDR3, as DNA: TGTGCCAGCAGTTTATATTTGGGTGATGGAAACACCATATATTTT.

The chain couples TRBV7-9 to TRBJ2-5, with D possibly being TRBD2 (6 bases). Germline loops: CDR1 SEHNR, CDR2 FQNEAQ (reference sequence). There are 14 residues in the CDR3. V was trimmed by 3 bases and J by 2 bases, leaving 10 bases between them. CDR3 DNA: TGTGCCAGCAGCTTCGGGACTCCTCAAGAGACCCAGTACTTC. This sequence encodes CASSFGTPQETQYF.

The chain has TRBV28 and TRBJ1-1, with 7 bases aligning to TRBD1. Germline V gene sequence: CDR1 MDHEN, CDR2 SYDVKM. The CDR3 has 14 residues. The J segment lost 4 bases and the V segment lost 3 bases, leaving 5 bases of the junction unmatched. The CDR3 spells CASSFAGGGTEAFF. Written as DNA, the CDR3 is TGTGCCAGCAGTTTTGCAGGGGGAGGCACTGAAGCTTTCTTT.